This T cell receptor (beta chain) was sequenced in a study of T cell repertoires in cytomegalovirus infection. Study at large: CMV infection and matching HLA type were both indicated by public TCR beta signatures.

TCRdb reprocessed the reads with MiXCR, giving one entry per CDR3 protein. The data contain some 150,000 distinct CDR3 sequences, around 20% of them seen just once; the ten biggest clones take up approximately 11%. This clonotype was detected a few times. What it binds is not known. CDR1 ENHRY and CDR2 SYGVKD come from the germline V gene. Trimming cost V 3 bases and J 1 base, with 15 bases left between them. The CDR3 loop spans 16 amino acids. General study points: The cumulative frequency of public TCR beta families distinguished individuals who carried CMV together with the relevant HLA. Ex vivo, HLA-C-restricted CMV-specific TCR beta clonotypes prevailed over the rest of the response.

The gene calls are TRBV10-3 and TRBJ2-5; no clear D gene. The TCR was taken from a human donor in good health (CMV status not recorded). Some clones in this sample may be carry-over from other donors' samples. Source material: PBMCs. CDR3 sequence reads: CAISDNRIATQETQYF. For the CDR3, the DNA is TGTGCCATCAGTGATAATAGGATCGCCACCCAAGAGACCCAGTACTTC.